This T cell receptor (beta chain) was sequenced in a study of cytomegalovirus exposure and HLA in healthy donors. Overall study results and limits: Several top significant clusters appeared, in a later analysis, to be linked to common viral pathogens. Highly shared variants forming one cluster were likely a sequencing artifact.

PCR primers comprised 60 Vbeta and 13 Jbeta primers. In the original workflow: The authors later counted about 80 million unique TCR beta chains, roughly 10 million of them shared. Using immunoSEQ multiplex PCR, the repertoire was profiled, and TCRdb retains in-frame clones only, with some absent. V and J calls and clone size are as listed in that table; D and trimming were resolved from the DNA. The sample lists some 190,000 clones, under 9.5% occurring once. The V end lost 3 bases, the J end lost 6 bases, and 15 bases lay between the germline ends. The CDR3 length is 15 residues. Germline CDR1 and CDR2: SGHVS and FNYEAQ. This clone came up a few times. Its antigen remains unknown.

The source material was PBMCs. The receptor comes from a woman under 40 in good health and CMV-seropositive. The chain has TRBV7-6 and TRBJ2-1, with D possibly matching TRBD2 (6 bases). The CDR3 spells CASSLSGRGLNEQFF. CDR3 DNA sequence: TGTGCCAGCAGCTTGTCCGGGAGAGGGCTCAATGAGCAGTTCTTC.